The 21 T cell receptor beta chains below all came from one sample that was sequenced in a study of blood T cells in healthy people across ages. PCR was performed a second time for about 7 to 11 cycles using a sample-barcoded 5' primer and a J-beta primer mix. TCRdb analysed the 5' RACE reads with MiXCR anew, one entry per CDR3 protein. This table has around 700,000 distinct CDR3 sequences, 25% appearing once. The same sample was also studied in work on T cells of mothers and their children.

Sequencing was performed on blood. Receptors were obtained from a boy between 10 and 17 years old in good health.

In this sample, this clonotype turned up a few times. This chain uses TRBV7-2 with TRBJ2-5; either TRBD1 or TRBD2 may fit D (6 bases each). The CDR3 is made up of 14 amino acids. Trimming shortened V by 3 bases and J by 9 bases, and 17 bases separated the two germline ends. Germline values: CDR1 SGHTA, CDR2 FQGNSA. The CDR3 reads CASSLEAGRGPQYF. DNA of the CDR3: TGTGCCAGCAGCTTGGAAGCGGGCCGGGGGCCCCAGTACTTC.

The chain has TRBV27 and TRBJ2-1; 7 bases map to TRBD2. Germline CDR1 MNHEY, CDR2 SMNVEV (reference sequence). The junction had 4 bases not matched to a gene; V was cut back by 8 bases and J by 0 bases. CDR3 size: 14 residues. CDR3 loop: CASATSISYNEQFF. DNA of the CDR3: TGTGCCAGCGCGACTAGCATCTCCTACAATGAGCAGTTCTTC.

This clonotype occurred a few times. The chain recombines TRBV20-1 with TRBJ2-1; D call uncertain. The V and J ends lost 3 bases and 4 bases respectively, with 4 bases between them. There are 11 residues in the CDR3. Germline values: CDR1 DFQATT, CDR2 SNEGSKA (reference sequence). The CDR3 loop is CSASQYNEQFF. The DNA of the CDR3 is TGCAGTGCTAGTCAGTACAATGAGCAGTTCTTC.

Remarks on this clonotype: One end of the junction does not line up with germline, which may come from a read error. The chain uses TRBV7-9 and TRBJ2-5; 11 positions match TRBD2. Judging by the DNA end, TRBJ2-7 fits better; the J call may be wrong. Germline loops: CDR1 SEHNR, CDR2 FQNEAQ (reference sequence). The CDR3 has 18 amino acids. In DNA form, the CDR3 reads TGTGCCAGCAACTTAGTGCCAGGGGGGACTAGCGGCTCCTACGAGCAGTACTTC. Protein sequence: CASNLVPGGTSGSYEQYF.

This chain connects TRBV14 to TRBJ2-1; 9 bases match TRBD2. V shed 2 bases, J shed 5 bases, and the junction held 7 bases outside the gene matches. CDR1 and CDR2 from the germline V gene are SGHDN and FVKESK. The CDR3 sequence is 16 residues long. In nucleotides, the CDR3 is TGTGCCAGCAGCCAATTGGCTAGCGGGGTTCACAATGAGCAGTTCTTC. Amino acid sequence: CASSQLASGVHNEQFF.

This clonotype was seen a handful of times. V and J are TRBV28 and TRBJ2-7; no reliable D call. The CDR3 has 13 residues. Germline lookup yields CDR1 MDHEN and CDR2 SYDVKM. Trimming removed 2 bases at V and 2 bases at J, with 7 bases between. CDR3 sequence: CASSLSLTYEQYF. The CDR3 nucleotides read TGTGCCAGCAGTTTAAGTCTCACCTACGAGCAGTACTTC.

The chain has TRBV4-2 and TRBJ1-1, with no clear D. The CDR3 extends over 13 amino acids. Germline CDR1 reads LGHNA; CDR2 reads YNFKEQ. The V and J ends lost 5 bases and 0 bases respectively, with 7 bases between them. The CDR3 nucleotides are TGTGCCAGCAGCTCTATCTTGAACACTGAAGCTTTCTTT. Translating gives CASSSILNTEAFF.

The rearrangement uses TRBV5-1 and TRBJ2-5, with D tentatively TRBD1 (5 bases). The V gene lost 5 bases and the J gene lost 4 bases, with 12 bases spanning the gap. The CDR3 is made up of 13 amino acids. The germline V gene has CDR1 SGHRS and CDR2 YFSETQ. The CDR3 region is CASRHVQGETQYF. The CDR3 region has the DNA TGCGCCAGCAGACACGTCCAGGGAGAGACCCAGTACTTC.

The V gene is TRBV7-2, the J gene TRBJ2-5, with D perhaps matching TRBD1 (6 bases). Germline CDR1 reads SGHTA; CDR2 reads FQGNSA. The CDR3 consists of 13 residues. The V end was cut by 4 bases, the J end by 3 bases, with 9 bases between. CDR3 amino acids: CASSSGEKETQYF. The CDR3 nucleotides read TGTGCCAGCAGCTCAGGGGAAAAAGAGACCCAGTACTTC.

This clonotype was detected a few times. The chain links TRBV5-1 to TRBJ1-4; D is unclear. CDR3 length equals 15 residues. Germline lookup yields CDR1 SGHRS and CDR2 YFSETQ. With 1 base removed from V and 1 base from J, the gap between germline ends came to 8 bases. The CDR3 is CASSLFPGTNEKLFF. CDR3 bases: TGCGCCAGCAGCTTGTTCCCGGGAACTAATGAAAAACTGTTTTTT.

This sequence joins TRBV2 and TRBJ2-6; tentative D call: TRBD2 (6 bases). V dropped 1 base and J dropped 2 bases, with 6 bases sitting between them. The germline V gene encodes CDR1 SNHLY and CDR2 FYNNEI. The CDR3 spans 15 residues. The CDR3 DNA is TGTGCCAGCAGTGAAGGGAGGGCTGGGGCCAACGTCCTGACTTTC. Translation gives CASSEGRAGANVLTF.

Only a few counts were recorded for this clonotype. The CDR3 DNA reads as TGCAGCGTTGAACTATACGATTACGAGCAGTACTTC. Translated: CSVELYDYEQYF. The V and J genes are TRBV29-1 and TRBJ2-7; D not resolved. Trimming left V 2 bases short and J 4 bases short, with 9 bases between. The germline V gene has CDR1 SQVTM and CDR2 ANQGSEA. This CDR3 comprises 12 residues.

In its sample, this clonotype was seen a few times. V and J are TRBV5-1 and TRBJ2-5; 12 bases fit TRBD2. The J call may not be correct, given that the DNA end is closer to TRBJ2-7. Germline CDR1 SGHRS, CDR2 YFSETQ. This CDR3 has 17 amino acids. CDR3 nucleotide sequence: TGCGCCAGCAGCTCGAACCCGGGACTAGCGGGTTCCTACGAGCAGTACTTC. This translates into CASSSNPGLAGSYEQYF.

This rearrangement joins TRBV5-1 to TRBJ2-7; D remains ambiguous. Germline V gene sequence: CDR1 SGHRS, CDR2 YFSETQ. The CDR3 totals 15 residues. V was trimmed by 0 bases and J by 5 bases, leaving 15 bases between them. The chain's CDR3 is CASSLGNLVLDEQYF. The CDR3 DNA sequence: TGCGCCAGCAGCTTGGGGAATCTAGTCCTTGACGAGCAGTACTTC.

V and J are TRBV19 and TRBJ2-3, with TRBD1 as a possible D gene (5 bases). Per the germline V gene, CDR1 is LNHDA and CDR2 is SQIVND (reference sequence). Trimming took off 0 bases at V and 8 bases at J, with 15 bases between the two ends. CDR3 length: 15 residues. CDR3 amino acids: CASSIDGANRATQYF. For the CDR3, the DNA is TGTGCCAGTAGTATAGATGGGGCTAACAGAGCTACGCAGTATTTT.

CDR3 in DNA: TGTGCCAGCAGTCTCCCGGGACTAGCGGGGCTGCCTTGGGGCGAGCAGTTCTTC. Residues: CASSLPGLAGLPWGEQFF. The J gene is TRBJ2-1, the V gene TRBV6-2 or TRBV6-3; the match to TRBD2 covers 13 bases. This CDR3 has 18 residues. The germline V gene encodes CDR1 MNHEY and CDR2 SVGEGT. The J segment lost 10 bases and the V segment lost 5 bases, leaving 17 bases of the junction unmatched.

This clonotype was found many times. The chain recombines TRBV27 with TRBJ2-1; TRBD2 agrees at 10 bases. Looked up from germline, CDR1 is MNHEY and CDR2 is SMNVEV (reference sequence). The CDR3 is 16 amino acids. V lost 5 bases and J lost 6; bases outside the gene matches: 10. The CDR3 coding sequence is TGTGCCAGCAGTCCCTGGACTAGCGGAGAGGGCAATGAGCAGTTCTTC. Translation gives CASSPWTSGEGNEQFF.

For this clonotype: This may arise from a read error, as a much more abundant clone is one base away. The chain links TRBV9 to TRBJ1-1; no clear D gene. V was clipped by 0 bases and J by 4 bases, with 7 bases between them. CDR1 and CDR2 from the germline V gene are SGDLS and YYNGEE. There are 13 residues in the CDR3. CDR3 amino acids: CASSVGGSTEAFF. CDR3 nucleotide sequence: TGTGCCAGCAGCGTAGGAGGGAGCACTGAAGCTTTCTTT. The whole variable domain, remainder taken from reference TRBV9 and TRBJ1-1, is DSGVTQTPKHLITATGQRVTLRCSPRSGDLSVYWYQQSLDQGLQFLIQYYNGEERAKGNILERFSAQQFPDLHSELNLSSLELGDSALYFCASSVGGSTEAFFGQGTRLTVV.

In this sample, this clonotype turned up a few times. The chain is built from TRBV28 and TRBJ2-5; D is possibly TRBD1 or TRBD2 (5 bases each). This CDR3 contains 16 residues. The V and J ends lost 2 bases and 5 bases respectively, with 18 bases between them. Germline CDR1 is MDHEN and CDR2 is SYDVKM. CDR3 in amino acids: CASSLEGQGSRETQYF. Written as DNA, the CDR3 is TGTGCCAGCAGTTTAGAGGGGCAGGGTTCGAGGGAGACCCAGTACTTC.

The chain links TRBV28 to TRBJ2-4; 10 bases align to TRBD2. V shed 7 bases, J shed 8 bases, and the junction held 11 bases outside the gene matches. Per the germline V gene, CDR1 is MDHEN and CDR2 is SYDVKM. This CDR3 is 15 amino acids long. The CDR3 bases are TGTGCCAGCACCCAATTAGCGGGAGGTCTGGACATTCAGTACTTC. Protein sequence: CASTQLAGGLDIQYF.

In its sample, this clonotype was seen a few times. The chain links TRBV5-1 to TRBJ1-1; no clear D gene. The CDR3 sequence is 14 residues long. V gave up 3 bases and J gave up 4 bases, with 13 bases separating them. Germline V gene lookup returns CDR1 SGHRS and CDR2 YFSETQ. The CDR3 loop reads CASSSDSLTTEAFF. CDR3 nucleotide sequence: TGCGCCAGCAGCTCGGATAGTCTGACCACTGAAGCTTTCTTT.